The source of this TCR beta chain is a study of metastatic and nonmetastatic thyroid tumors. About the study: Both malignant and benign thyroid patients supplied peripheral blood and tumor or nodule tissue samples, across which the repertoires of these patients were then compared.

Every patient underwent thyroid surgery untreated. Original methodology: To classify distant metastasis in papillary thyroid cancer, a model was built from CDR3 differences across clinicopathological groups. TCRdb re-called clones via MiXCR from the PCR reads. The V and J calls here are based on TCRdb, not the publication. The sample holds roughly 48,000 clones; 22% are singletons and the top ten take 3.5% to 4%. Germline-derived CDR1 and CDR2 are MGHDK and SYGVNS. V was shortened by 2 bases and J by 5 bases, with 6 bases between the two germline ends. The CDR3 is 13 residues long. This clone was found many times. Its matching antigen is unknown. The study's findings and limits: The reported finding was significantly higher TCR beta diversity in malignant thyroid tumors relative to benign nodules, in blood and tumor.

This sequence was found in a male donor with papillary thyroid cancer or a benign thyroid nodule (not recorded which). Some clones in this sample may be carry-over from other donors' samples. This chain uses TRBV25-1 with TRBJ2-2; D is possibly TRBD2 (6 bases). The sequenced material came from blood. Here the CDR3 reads CASSEGGTGELFF. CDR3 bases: TGTGCCAGCAGTGAAGGAGGGACCGGGGAGCTGTTTTTT.